Given below is one TCR beta chain in context. The antigen it binds to is not known. Base qualities are not at hand, and no much larger clone is one base apart. The donors were roughly 38 Caucasian individuals from Russia, aged about 6 to 100 years, who were systemically healthy. Around 9.8 milliliters of peripheral blood were collected from each donor into EDTA-treated Vacutainer tubes. Ficoll-Paque density-gradient centrifugation was used to isolate PBMCs, with at least 6.5 million per sample. Trizol reagent was used to extract total RNA from PBMCs, with at least 5 micrograms per sample. The percentages of naive CD45RAhigh/CD27high T cells were determined by flow cytometry on a PBMC aliquot from every donor. The protocol used for the library was 5' RACE. TCRdb records Illumina HiSeq 2500 as the sequencer. A second PCR of roughly 6 to 12 cycles was run with a J-beta primer mix and a sample-barcoded 5' primer. Each TCR beta cDNA molecule received a unique molecular identifier from a template-switch 5' adaptor carrying 12 random nucleotides. Each sample yielded at least 3 million CDR3-containing paired-end reads. The Mint cDNA synthesis kit, primed by a TRBC-specific oligonucleotide, was used to synthesize first-strand cDNA from all RNA. Following uracil-DNA glycosylase treatment, all cDNA underwent a first 18-cycle PCR with the universal primers M1SS and BC2_uni_R. From the authors' description of their analysis: For normalization, 1 million high-quality reads, each with a distinct molecular identifier, were randomly selected from each sample. Instead of being binned into consensus sequences, reads that shared molecular identifiers were thrown out. MiTCR, set to a Q25 quality threshold and the strictest error-elimination algorithm, was used for CDR3 identification, clonotype clustering and error correction. Lower-bound total TCR beta diversity was estimated with a nonparametric unseen species model using Euler transformation. TCRdb handled the public reads itself, with Q25 trimming in fastp and clone calling in MiXCR, and kept productive beta chains. For every CDR3 protein sequence, its rows merge into one entry that carries the most common genes and DNA. The V and J calls come from TCRdb's annotation, not from the publication. The table for this sample lists some 1.4 million distinct CDR3 sequences; roughly 40% of them were counted only once. Roughly 7.7% of the sample comes from the top ten.

The CDR1 and CDR2 encoded by the germline V gene are MGHRA and YSYEKL. The CDR3 contains 17 residues, cysteine and phenylalanine counted. The kept DNA is CDR3 alone, 51 bases in frame from the first base. Here V drops 0 bases and J drops 4 bases, and the junction holds 9 bases not matched to any gene. This record belongs to a study of blood T cells in healthy people across ages (dated by TCRdb to 2015 to 2017). Concerning the study at large: Template switching captured roughly one uniquely barcoded TCR beta cDNA molecule per two T cells in model experiments. Using deep sequencing normalized with unique cDNA molecular identifiers, the study measured how TCR beta repertoire diversity changes with age. Four age groups were formed from the donors: young (average approximately 15 years), middle-aged (roughly 38), aged (roughly 58) and long-lived (82). To avoid experimental bias, donors of different ages were spread randomly across the sequencing lanes. The study analyzed two additional independent replicas of 1 million unique cDNA reads from the same blood draw for two donors, one aged 18 to 30 and one aged 80 or older. The full study reports these points: Estimates of total diversity from one million sequenced T cells were regarded as lower bounds and underestimates. Observed TCR beta diversity per million T cells fell roughly linearly with age, and a significant reduction was already apparent by age around 40. Because donor CMV infection status was unknown, age-related changes in expanded clonotypes were potentially confounded. Compared with the aged group, the long-lived group had more naive CD4+ T cells, fewer expanded clones and increased TCR diversity, a pattern suggesting age selection. The percentage of naive T cells measured by flow cytometry correlated strongly with observed TCR beta diversity. Because profiling used bulk unsorted PBMCs, naive and antigen-experienced compartments could not be compared conclusively.

Input material: blood. This receptor was taken from a woman younger than 35 in good health. This chain is built from TRBV4-1 and TRBJ2-7; 10 nucleotides in the junction match TRBD1. CDR3 region: CASSQDPPDRGRYEQYF. Here is the DNA: TGCGCCAGCAGCCAAGATCCACCCGACAGGGGGCGTTACGAGCAGTACTTC.